This passage covers 18 T cell receptor beta chains from one sample sequenced in a study of cytomegalovirus exposure and HLA in healthy donors. The PCR was carried out with 60 Vbeta primers and 13 Jbeta primers. Libraries were prepared by immunoSEQ multiplex PCR; TCRdb keeps only in-frame clonotypes and omits some of them. The sample lists 110,000 or so clones, approximately 80% occurring once. What was sequenced was PBMCs. The origin of the receptors is a man aged 45 to 65 in good health and CMV-seropositive.

The chain uses TRBV6-5 and TRBJ2-5, with 8 positions matching TRBD1. Germline V gene data show CDR1 as MNHEY and CDR2 as SVGAGI. V was clipped by 8 bases and J by 4 bases; unmatched bases: 3. The CDR3 consists of 12 residues. The CDR3 DNA reads as TGTGCCAGCCAGGGGGCCGTAGAGACCCAGTACTTC. It translates to CASQGAVETQYF.

CDR3 nucleotides: TGTGCCTGGAGTGTCCTCTCAGGGGACACTGAAGCTTTCTTT. It translates to CAWSVLSGDTEAFF. The chain combines TRBV30 with TRBJ1-1; weak D call: TRBD1 (6 bases). The length of the CDR3 is 14 residues. The germline CDR1 and CDR2 sequences are GTSNPN and SVGIG (reference sequence). The V gene lost 0 bases and the J gene lost 3 bases, with 11 bases spanning the gap.

The genes are TRBV6-1 and TRBJ2-5, with 8 bases matching TRBD2. This CDR3 has 15 residues. V lost 6 bases and J lost 4; bases outside the gene matches: 10. Looked up from germline, CDR1 is MNHNS and CDR2 is SASEGT. The CDR3 loop reads CASSASGLGIETQYF. The DNA for the CDR3 is TGTGCCAGCAGCGCTTCGGGACTAGGGATAGAGACCCAGTACTTC.

The chain is built from TRBV19 and TRBJ1-2; 7 bases match TRBD1. The V gene's germline CDR1 is LNHDA and CDR2 SQIVND (reference sequence). The CDR3 sequence is 16 residues long. J was trimmed by 2 bases and V by 6 bases; bases with no gene match: 12. The CDR3 protein is CASRPGQSHINYGYTF. CDR3 in DNA: TGTGCCAGTAGACCGGGACAGAGCCACATCAACTATGGCTACACCTTC.

J is TRBJ1-2 and V is TRBV19, with TRBD1 as a possible D gene (6 bases). Germline lookup yields CDR1 LNHDA and CDR2 SQIVND (reference sequence). V gave up 7 bases and J gave up 4 bases, with 13 bases separating them. This CDR3 has 13 amino acids. Here the CDR3 DNA reads TGTGCCAGTAACCACGGGGGGCCCTATGGCTACACCTTC. This sequence encodes CASNHGGPYGYTF.

Details on this clone: Other DNA sequences in the same sample also yield this CDR3. V and J are TRBV28 and TRBJ1-2; a possible D gene is TRBD1 (5 bases). The ends were cut back, 3 bases at V and 2 bases at J, with 22 bases in the middle. This CDR3 contains 18 residues. Germline assignment: CDR1 MDHEN and CDR2 SYDVKM. Here the CDR3 reads CASSFNPYAGLLNYGYTF. The CDR3, as DNA: TGTGCCAGCAGTTTCAATCCCTATGCAGGGCTCTTAAACTATGGCTACACCTTC.

V and J are TRBV5-3 and TRBJ2-5; D unresolved. TRBV5-3 is noted as an ORF with a role that remains uncertain. The germline V and J ends were trimmed by 5 bases and 0 bases, with 8 bases remaining between them. This CDR3 has 13 residues. In nucleotides, the CDR3 is TGTGCCAGAAGACGGGTGTACCAAGAGACCCAGTACTTC. Its protein product is CARRRVYQETQYF.

The V gene is TRBV6-1, the J gene TRBJ1-2, with TRBD1 as a possible D gene (5 bases). The CDR3 totals 15 residues. CDR1 is MNHNS, CDR2 SASEGT, per germline. Deletions cut 6 bases from V and 2 bases from J, with 16 bases between. The CDR3 DNA reads TGTGCCAGCAGAATTACAGGATTCTCCAACTATGGCTACACCTTC. Translated: CASRITGFSNYGYTF.

This chain uses TRBV7-6 with TRBJ2-3; D gene uncertain. In germline, CDR1 is SGHVS, CDR2 FNYEAQ. The V gene lost 4 bases and the J gene lost 6 bases, with 11 bases spanning the gap. The length of the CDR3 is 13 residues. For the CDR3, the DNA is TGTGCCAGCAGCTCCCGAGTCCGGGATACGCAGTATTTT. Translation gives CASSSRVRDTQYF.

V usage is TRBV10-2 and J usage is TRBJ2-2, with 9 bases identical to TRBD1. The germline CDR1 and CDR2 sequences are WSHSY and SAAADI. The V gene end was trimmed by 8 bases and the J gene end by 1 base; junction bases not matched to a gene: 5. The CDR3 runs 15 residues. CDR3 loop: CASARGQGNTGELFF. CDR3 sequence (DNA): TGCGCCAGCGCCCGGGGACAGGGGAACACCGGGGAGCTGTTTTTT.

This clone came up a few times. The chain links TRBV9 to TRBJ1-4; tentatively, D is TRBD1 (5 bases). Germline CDR1 and CDR2: SGDLS and YYNGEE. CDR3 length: 14 amino acids. V was pared by 4 bases and J by 2 bases, with 9 bases between. CDR3 DNA: TGTGCCAGCAGCACGGGACTGACTAATGAAAAACTGTTTTTT. Its protein is CASSTGLTNEKLFF.

The CDR3 loop reads CASSLGTSGVSDTQYF. For the CDR3, the DNA is TGTGCCAGCAGCCTCGGGACTAGCGGGGTATCCGATACGCAGTATTTT. The chain uses TRBV7-9 and TRBJ2-3, with 13 bases that match TRBD2. Per the germline V gene, CDR1 is SEHNR and CDR2 is FQNEAQ (reference sequence). The CDR3 is 16 residues long. After removal of 5 bases from V and 6 bases from J, the junction contained 8 bases not matched to a gene.

This chain connects TRBV18 to TRBJ2-5; D might be TRBD2 (6 bases). Trimming shortened V by 0 bases and J by 2 bases, and 22 bases separated the two germline ends. The CDR3 loop spans 19 amino acids. Looked up from germline, CDR1 is KGHSH and CDR2 is LQKENI. The CDR3 protein is CASSPPIWGEIGKQETQYF. The CDR3 DNA reads as TGTGCCAGCTCACCACCTATCTGGGGGGAGATCGGAAAACAAGAGACCCAGTACTTC.

This chain uses TRBV30 with TRBJ2-3, with D hard to call. Looked up from germline, CDR1 is GTSNPN and CDR2 is SVGIG (reference sequence). V lost 5 bases, J lost 5 bases, and 20 bases lay in between. This CDR3 is 15 amino acids long. This chain's CDR3 is CAWGISSARGDTQYF. Here the CDR3 DNA reads TGTGCCTGGGGCATCAGCAGCGCCAGAGGAGATACGCAGTATTTT. Full variable domain (outside the CDR3, taken from reference TRBV30 and TRBJ2-3): SQTIHQWPATLVQPVGSPLSLECTVEGTSNPNLYWYRQAAGRGLQLLFYSVGIGQISSEVPQNLSASRPQDRQFILSSKKLLLSDSGFYLCAWGISSARGDTQYFGPGTRLTVL.

V is TRBV14 and J is TRBJ2-3, with TRBD1 matching over 9 bases. Germline V CDR1 and CDR2: SGHDN, FVKESK. The CDR3 loop spans 15 amino acids. With V trimmed by 3 bases and J by 4 bases, 5 bases remained unmatched. CDR3 in amino acids: CASSQYRGRADTQYF. For the CDR3, the DNA is TGTGCCAGCAGCCAGTACAGGGGGCGGGCAGATACGCAGTATTTT.

A few counts support this clone. This rearrangement joins TRBV5-4 to TRBJ2-4; TRBD2 might be the D (7 bases). The CDR3 is 15 residues long. Trimming shortened V by 3 bases and J by 8 bases, and 18 bases separated the two germline ends. The germline V gene encodes CDR1 SGHNT and CDR2 YYREEE (reference sequence). CDR3 region: CASSSRGGPRYIQYF. The CDR3 DNA reads TGTGCCAGCAGCTCCAGGGGAGGGCCAAGGTACATTCAGTACTTC.

This chain links TRBV7-8 with TRBJ2-7; D is perhaps TRBD1 (5 bases). Looked up from germline, CDR1 is SGHVS and CDR2 is FQNEAQ. The V gene lost 1 base and the J gene lost 5 bases, with 18 bases spanning the gap. The CDR3 is 16 residues long. The CDR3 DNA follows: TGTGCCAGCAGCTTAGGCCTCCAGGGAAAACTCCACGAGCAGTACTTC. It encodes CASSLGLQGKLHEQYF. Complete variable domain (other parts from reference TRBV7-8 and TRBJ2-7): GAGVSQSPRYKVAKRGQDVALRCDPISGHVSLFWYQQALGQGPEFLTYFQNEAQLDKSGLPSDRFFAERPEGSVSTLKIQRTQQEDSAVYLCASSLGLQGKLHEQYFGPGTRLTVT.

The rearrangement joins TRBV7-9 to TRBJ1-1; 8 nucleotides line up with TRBD1. V was pared by 8 bases and J by 5 bases, with 10 bases of the junction left unmatched. CDR3 size: 14 residues. Germline-derived CDR1 and CDR2 are SEHNR and FQNEAQ (reference sequence). The CDR3 DNA is TGTGCCAGCTTCCTGACAGGGGCTATGACTGAAGCTTTCTTT. Protein product: CASFLTGAMTEAFF.